Presented here are 11 T cell receptor beta chains from one specimen sequenced in a study of blood T cell repertoires in COVID-19. The table came from immunoSEQ multiplex PCR; TCRdb's copy has only in-frame clones and leaves some out. The data show under 300,000 clones, over 75% seen once. Sequenced sample: PBMCs or T cells enriched from blood (not recorded which). The receptors derive from a woman between 40 and 50 years old who had been exposed to COVID-19.

This chain uses TRBV7-6 with TRBJ2-5; 13 nucleotides align to TRBD2. V shed 5 bases and J 3 bases; nucleotides not matched to a gene: 6. Germline V gene lookup returns CDR1 SGHVS and CDR2 FNYEAQ. This CDR3 region has 16 residues. Here the CDR3 reads CASSTHGLAGEETQYF. The CDR3 nucleotides read TGTGCCAGCAGCACCCACGGACTAGCGGGGGAAGAGACCCAGTACTTC.

The gene calls are TRBV7-6 and TRBJ1-1, with D hard to call. This CDR3 region has 20 residues. The germline V and J ends were trimmed by 2 bases and 2 bases, with 27 bases remaining between them. Germline CDR1 reads SGHVS; CDR2 reads FNYEAQ. The CDR3 loop is CASSLYLWEERFSRNTEAFF. The DNA for the CDR3 is TGTGCCAGCAGCTTATACTTATGGGAGGAGCGTTTCTCGAGAAACACTGAAGCTTTCTTT. Full variable domain (rest looked up from reference TRBV7-6 and TRBJ1-1): GAGVSQSPRYKVTKRGQDVALRCDPISGHVSLYWYRQALGQGPEFLTYFNYEAQQDKSGLPNDRFSAERPEGSISTLTIQRTEQRDSAMYRCASSLYLWEERFSRNTEAFFGQGTRLTVV.

The rearrangement links TRBV6-5 to TRBJ2-7; D is unresolved. Trimming cost V 6 bases and J 1 base, with 13 bases left between them. The CDR3 has 14 residues. Germline CDR1 and CDR2: MNHEY and SVGAGI. CDR3 nucleotides: TGTGCCAGCAGAAGGTTTCCCGGGTCCTACGAGCAGTACGTC. Its protein is CASRRFPGSYEQYV.

A single count supports this clone. The chain is built from TRBV2 and TRBJ2-7; TRBD1 matches 9 bases. Trimming cost V 8 bases and J 3 bases; bases outside gene matches: 11. Germline CDR1 is SNHLY and CDR2 is FYNNEI. The CDR3 is 15 amino acids. CDR3 loop: CASHSPGTGNYEQYF. CDR3 coding DNA: TGTGCCAGCCATAGTCCAGGGACAGGGAACTACGAGCAGTACTTC. The entire variable domain, with the rest obtained from reference TRBV2 and TRBJ2-7, is as follows: EPEVTQTPSHQVTQMGQEVILRCVPISNHLYFYWYRQILGQKVEFLVSFYNNEISEKSEIFDDQFSVERPDGSNFTLKIRSTKLEDSAMYFCASHSPGTGNYEQYFGPGTRLTVT.

This chain uses TRBV12-3 or TRBV12-4 with TRBJ1-4, with D uncertain. This CDR3 is built from 13 residues. V gave up 4 bases and J gave up 5 bases, with 8 bases separating them. The CDR3 spells CASSSEENEKLFF. In DNA form, the CDR3 reads TGTGCCAGCAGTTCCGAGGAGAATGAAAAACTGTTTTTT.

J is TRBJ1-1 and V is TRBV7-9; a possible D gene is TRBD1 (5 bases). V lost 2 bases and J lost 5, with 9 bases in between. This CDR3 comprises 13 residues. The germline gives CDR1 SEHNR, CDR2 FQNEAQ (reference sequence). The CDR3 sequence is CASSLQGLTEAFF. The CDR3 nucleotides are TGTGCCAGCAGCTTACAGGGATTAACTGAAGCTTTCTTT.

The rearrangement uses TRBV6-2 or TRBV6-3 and TRBJ1-2; TRBD1 aligns across 7 bases. The germline CDR1 and CDR2 sequences are MNHEY and SVGEGT. The CDR3 totals 12 residues. V lost 4 bases to trimming and J lost 13 bases; unmatched junction nucleotides: 9. The CDR3: CASSLPGQSSTF. The CDR3 coding sequence is TGTGCCAGCAGTTTACCGGGACAGTCATCCACCTTC.

V is TRBV5-6 and J is TRBJ1-6; possibly TRBD1 for D (5 bases). The CDR3 length is 15 residues. Germline lookup yields CDR1 SGHDT and CDR2 YYEEEE. V lost 1 base and J lost 8, with 13 bases in between. CDR3 amino acids: CASSLSGARYSPLHF. Written as DNA, the CDR3 is TGTGCCAGCAGCTTGTCTGGGGCCCGCTATTCACCCCTCCACTTT.

This clone was found once. The chain recombines TRBV11-1 with TRBJ2-7, with TRBD1 as a possible D gene (6 bases). The length of the CDR3 is 11 residues. Trimming took off 5 bases at V and 7 bases at J, with 9 bases between the two ends. CDR1 is SGHAT, CDR2 FQDESV, per germline (reference sequence). DNA for the CDR3: TGTGCCAGCAGCCTAGGACAGGAGCAGTACGTC. Translating gives CASSLGQEQYV.

This clone is a singleton in its sample. The chain carries TRBV7-9 and TRBJ1-6, with D unclear. CDR3 length equals 15 residues. The V end lost 3 bases, the J end lost 10 bases, and 16 bases lay between the germline ends. Germline assignment: CDR1 SEHNR and CDR2 FQNEAQ (reference sequence). The CDR3 protein is CASSFDAREGSPLHF. The CDR3 nucleotides read TGTGCCAGCAGCTTCGATGCGAGGGAGGGATCACCCCTCCACTTT. The full variable domain, with the rest looked up from reference TRBV7-9 and TRBJ1-6, is DTGVSQNPRHKITKRGQNVTFRCDPISEHNRLYWYRQTLGQGPEFLTYFQNEAQLEKSRLLSDRFSAERPKGSFSTLEIQRTEQGDSAMYLCASSFDAREGSPLHFGNGTRLTVT.

V gene TRBV27 combines with J gene TRBJ1-6, with 8 bases that match TRBD1. From germline, CDR1 is MNHEY and CDR2 SMNVEV (reference sequence). This CDR3 is built from 14 residues. V lost 5 bases to trimming and J lost 5 bases; unmatched junction nucleotides: 2. The CDR3, as DNA: TGTGCCAGCAGTCCGGGACAGGATAATTCACCCCTCCACTTT. It specifies CASSPGQDNSPLHF.